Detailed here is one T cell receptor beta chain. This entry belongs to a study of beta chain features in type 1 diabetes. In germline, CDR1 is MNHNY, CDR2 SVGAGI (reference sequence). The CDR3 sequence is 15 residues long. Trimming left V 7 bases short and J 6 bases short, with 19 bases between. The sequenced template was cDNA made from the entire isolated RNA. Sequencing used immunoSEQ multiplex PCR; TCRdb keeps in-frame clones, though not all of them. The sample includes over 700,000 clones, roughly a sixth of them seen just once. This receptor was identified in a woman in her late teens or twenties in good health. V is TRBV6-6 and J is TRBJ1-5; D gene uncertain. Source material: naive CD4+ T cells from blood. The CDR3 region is CASTPEGAGTQPQHF. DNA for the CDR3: TGTGCCAGCACCCCTGAGGGAGCGGGCACTCAGCCCCAGCATTTT.